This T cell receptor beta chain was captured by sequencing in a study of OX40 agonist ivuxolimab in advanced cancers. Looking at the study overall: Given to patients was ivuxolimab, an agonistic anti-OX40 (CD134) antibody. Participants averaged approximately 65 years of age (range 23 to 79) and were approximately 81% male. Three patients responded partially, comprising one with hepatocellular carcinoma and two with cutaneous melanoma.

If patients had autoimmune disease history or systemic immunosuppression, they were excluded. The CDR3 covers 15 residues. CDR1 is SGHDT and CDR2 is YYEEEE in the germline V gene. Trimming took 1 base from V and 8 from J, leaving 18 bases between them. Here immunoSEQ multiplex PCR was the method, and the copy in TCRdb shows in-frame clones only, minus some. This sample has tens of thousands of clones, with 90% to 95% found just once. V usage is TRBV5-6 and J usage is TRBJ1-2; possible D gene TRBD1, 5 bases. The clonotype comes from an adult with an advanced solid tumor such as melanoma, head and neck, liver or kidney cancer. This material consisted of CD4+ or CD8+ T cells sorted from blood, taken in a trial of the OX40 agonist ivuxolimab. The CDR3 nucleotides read TGTGCCAGCAGCTTGACCGGCAGGGAAGGAGGAGGCTACACCTTC. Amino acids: CASSLTGREGGGYTF.